This paragraph reports one TCR beta chain. The sample originates from a study of OX40 agonist ivuxolimab in advanced cancers. The data were produced by immunoSEQ multiplex PCR, yet TCRdb's version contains in-frame clones alone and is incomplete. The sample lists tens of thousands of clones, 79% occurring once. V was shortened by 7 bases and J by 2 bases, with 15 bases between the two germline ends. This CDR3 has 15 residues. Germline CDR1 and CDR2: MNHNY and SVGAGI (reference sequence). The starting material was CD4+ or CD8+ T cells sorted from blood, obtained in a trial of the OX40 agonist ivuxolimab. The origin of this receptor is an adult with an advanced solid tumor such as melanoma, head and neck, liver or kidney cancer. The gene calls are TRBV6-6 and TRBJ1-3; D call uncertain. This CDR3 reads CASTRREETGNTIYF. DNA of the CDR3: TGTGCCAGCACCAGACGAGAGGAGACTGGAAACACCATATATTTT.